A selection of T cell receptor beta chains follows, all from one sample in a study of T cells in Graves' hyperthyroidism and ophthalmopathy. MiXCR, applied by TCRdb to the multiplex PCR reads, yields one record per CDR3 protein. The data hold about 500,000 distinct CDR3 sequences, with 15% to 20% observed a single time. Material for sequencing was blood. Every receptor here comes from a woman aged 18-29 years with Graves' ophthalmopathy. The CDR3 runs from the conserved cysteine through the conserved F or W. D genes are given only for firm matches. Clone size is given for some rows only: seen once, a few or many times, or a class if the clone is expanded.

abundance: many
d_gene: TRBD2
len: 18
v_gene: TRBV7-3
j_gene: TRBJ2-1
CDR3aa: CASSLTASGGASYNEQFF
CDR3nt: TGTGCCAGCAGCTTAACGGCTAGCGGGGGGGCCTCCTACAATGAGCAGTTCTTC

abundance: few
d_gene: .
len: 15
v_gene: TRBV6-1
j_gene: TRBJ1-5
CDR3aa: CASSDVDGRGQPQHF
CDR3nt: TGTGCCAGCAGTGACGTGGACGGCCGAGGACAGCCCCAGCATTTT

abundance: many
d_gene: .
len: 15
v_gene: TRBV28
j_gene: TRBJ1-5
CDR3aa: CASSPGGFGNQPQHF
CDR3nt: TGTGCCAGCAGTCCTGGGGGGTTCGGCAATCAGCCCCAGCATTTT

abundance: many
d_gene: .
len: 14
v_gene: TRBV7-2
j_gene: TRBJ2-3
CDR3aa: CASSSLDYPDTQYF
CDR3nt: TGTGCCAGCAGCTCCTTAGACTACCCAGATACGCAGTATTTT

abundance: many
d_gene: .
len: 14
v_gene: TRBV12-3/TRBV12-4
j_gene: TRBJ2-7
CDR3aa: CASSFGDGAYEQYF
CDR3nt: TGTGCCAGCAGTTTTGGGGACGGTGCCTACGAGCAGTACTTC

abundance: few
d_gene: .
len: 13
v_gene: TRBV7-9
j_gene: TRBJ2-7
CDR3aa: CASTIGAFYEQYF
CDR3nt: TGTGCCAGCACAATAGGGGCCTTCTACGAGCAGTACTTC

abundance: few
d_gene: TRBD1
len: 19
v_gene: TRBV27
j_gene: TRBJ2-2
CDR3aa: CASRVPGQGDFFNTGELFF
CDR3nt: TGTGCCAGCAGGGTACCGGGACAGGGGGATTTTTTTAACACCGGGGAGCTGTTTTTT

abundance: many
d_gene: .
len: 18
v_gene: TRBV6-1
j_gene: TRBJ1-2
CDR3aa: CASSYHESRGITNYGYTF
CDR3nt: TGTGCCAGCAGCTATCATGAGAGCCGGGGGATAACTAACTATGGCTACACCTTC

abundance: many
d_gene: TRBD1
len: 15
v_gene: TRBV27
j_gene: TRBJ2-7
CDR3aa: CASSSWGQGKDEQYF
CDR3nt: TGTGCCAGCAGTTCCTGGGGACAGGGCAAGGACGAGCAGTACTTC

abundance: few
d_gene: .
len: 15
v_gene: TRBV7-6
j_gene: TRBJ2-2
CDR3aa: CASSSSGTKTGELFF
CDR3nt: TGTGCCAGCAGCTCATCCGGGACAAAGACCGGGGAGCTGTTTTTT

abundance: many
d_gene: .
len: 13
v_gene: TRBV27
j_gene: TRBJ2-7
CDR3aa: CASSRAVSYEQYF
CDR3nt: TGTGCCAGCAGCCGAGCGGTAAGCTACGAGCAGTACTTC

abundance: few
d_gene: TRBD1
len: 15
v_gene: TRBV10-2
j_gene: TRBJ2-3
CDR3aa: CASSDQDRATDTQYF
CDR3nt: TGCGCCAGCAGTGACCAGGACAGGGCCACAGATACGCAGTATTTT

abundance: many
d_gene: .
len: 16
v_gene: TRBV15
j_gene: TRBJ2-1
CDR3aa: CATSRRTVASYNEQFF
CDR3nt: TGTGCCACCAGCAGACGGACTGTTGCCTCCTACAATGAGCAGTTCTTC

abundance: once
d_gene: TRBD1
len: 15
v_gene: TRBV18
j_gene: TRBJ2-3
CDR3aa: CASSTRDRTTDTQYF
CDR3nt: TGTGCCAGCTCAACGCGGGACAGGACCACAGATACGCAGTATTTT

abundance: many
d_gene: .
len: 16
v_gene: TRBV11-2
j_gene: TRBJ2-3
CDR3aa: CASSLVGAGSGDTQYF
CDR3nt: TGTGCCAGCAGCCTAGTGGGGGCGGGTTCGGGTGATACGCAGTATTTT

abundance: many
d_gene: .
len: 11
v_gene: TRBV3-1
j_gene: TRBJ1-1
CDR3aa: CASSRGREAFF
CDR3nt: TGTGCCAGCAGCCGGGGGCGGGAAGCTTTCTTT

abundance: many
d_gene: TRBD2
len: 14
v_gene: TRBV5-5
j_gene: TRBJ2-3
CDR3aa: CASMTSGRTDTQYF
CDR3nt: TGTGCCAGCATGACTAGCGGGAGGACAGATACGCAGTATTTT

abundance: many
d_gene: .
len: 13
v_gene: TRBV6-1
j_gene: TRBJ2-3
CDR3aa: CASYNQRSGTQYF
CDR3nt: TGTGCCAGCTATAACCAGCGGTCCGGCACGCAGTATTTT

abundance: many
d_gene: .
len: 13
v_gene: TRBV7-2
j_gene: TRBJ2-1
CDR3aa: CASSPSRANEQFF
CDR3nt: TGTGCCAGCAGCCCGTCTAGGGCCAATGAGCAGTTCTTC

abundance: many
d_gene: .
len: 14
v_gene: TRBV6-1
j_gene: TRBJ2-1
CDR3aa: CASSSWGSYNEQFF
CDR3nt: TGTGCCAGCAGTTCTTGGGGGTCCTACAATGAGCAGTTCTTC

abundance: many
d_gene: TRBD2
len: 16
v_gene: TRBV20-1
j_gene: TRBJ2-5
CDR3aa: CSALGEREALQETQYF
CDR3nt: TGCAGTGCTCTGGGGGAGCGGGAGGCCTTACAAGAGACCCAGTACTTC

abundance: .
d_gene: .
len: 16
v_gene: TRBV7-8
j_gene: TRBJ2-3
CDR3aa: CASSLGGDGFTDTQYF
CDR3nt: TGTGCCAGCAGCTTAGGGGGGGACGGGTTCACAGATACGCAGTATTTT

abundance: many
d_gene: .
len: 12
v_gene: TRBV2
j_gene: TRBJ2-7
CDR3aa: CASRENRASQYF
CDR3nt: TGTGCCAGCAGGGAAAACAGGGCTTCGCAGTACTTC

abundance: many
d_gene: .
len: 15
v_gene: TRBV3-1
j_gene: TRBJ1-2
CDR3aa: CASSQDDVGQGGYTF
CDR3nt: TGTGCCAGCAGCCAAGACGACGTAGGGCAGGGTGGCTACACCTTC

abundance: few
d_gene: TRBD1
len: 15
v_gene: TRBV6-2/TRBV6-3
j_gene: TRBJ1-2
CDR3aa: CASSRPDRGLYGYTF
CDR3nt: TGTGCCAGCAGTCGGCCTGACAGGGGACTCTATGGCTACACCTTC

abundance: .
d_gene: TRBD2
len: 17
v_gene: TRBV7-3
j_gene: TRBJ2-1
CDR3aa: CASSTSLAGVPYNEQFF
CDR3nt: TGTGCCAGCAGCACCTCACTAGCGGGAGTCCCCTACAATGAGCAGTTCTTC

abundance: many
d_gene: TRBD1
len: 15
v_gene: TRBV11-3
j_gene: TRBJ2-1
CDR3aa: CASSERQGLYVEQFF
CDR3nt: TGTGCCAGCAGCGAACGACAGGGGCTATACGTTGAGCAGTTCTTC

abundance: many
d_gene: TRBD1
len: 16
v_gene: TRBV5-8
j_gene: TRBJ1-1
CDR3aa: CASSPDGQALNTEAFF
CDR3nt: TGTGCCAGCAGCCCCGACGGACAGGCATTGAACACTGAAGCTTTCTTT

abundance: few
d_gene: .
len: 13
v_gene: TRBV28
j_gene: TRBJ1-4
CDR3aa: CASRGDWREKLFF
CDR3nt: TGTGCCAGCAGGGGGGATTGGAGAGAAAAACTGTTTTTT

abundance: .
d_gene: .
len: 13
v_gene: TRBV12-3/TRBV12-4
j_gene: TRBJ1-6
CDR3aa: CASSNRRGSPLHF
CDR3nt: TGTGCCAGCAGTAACCGCAGGGGCTCACCCCTCCACTTT

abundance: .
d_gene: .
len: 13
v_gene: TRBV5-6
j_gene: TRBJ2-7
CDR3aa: CASSQHRDYEQYF
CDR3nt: TGTGCCAGCAGCCAACACAGGGACTACGAGCAGTACTTC

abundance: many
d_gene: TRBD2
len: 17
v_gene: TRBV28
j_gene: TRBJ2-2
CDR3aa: CASSLVAGGPFHGELFF
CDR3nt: TGTGCCAGCAGTCTAGTAGCGGGAGGGCCGTTCCACGGGGAGCTGTTTTTT

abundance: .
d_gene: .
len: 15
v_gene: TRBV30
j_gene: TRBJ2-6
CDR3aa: CAWSVWGAGANVLTF
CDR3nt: TGTGCCTGGAGTGTATGGGGGGCTGGGGCCAACGTCCTGACTTTC

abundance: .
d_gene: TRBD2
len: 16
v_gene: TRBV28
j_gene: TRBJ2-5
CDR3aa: CASSLSSSGRGETQYF
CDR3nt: TGTGCCAGCAGTTTATCCTCTAGCGGGAGGGGAGAGACCCAGTACTTC

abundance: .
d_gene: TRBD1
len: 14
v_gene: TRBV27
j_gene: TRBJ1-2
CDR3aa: CAGSADREHYGYTF
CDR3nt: TGTGCCGGCAGCGCAGACAGGGAACACTATGGCTACACCTTC

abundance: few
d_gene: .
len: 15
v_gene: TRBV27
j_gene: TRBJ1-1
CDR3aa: CASSLSAGVGTEAFF
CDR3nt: TGTGCCAGCAGTTTATCGGCAGGGGTGGGGACTGAAGCTTTCTTT

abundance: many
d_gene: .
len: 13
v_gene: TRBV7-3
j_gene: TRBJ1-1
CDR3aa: CASSLYQGTEAFF
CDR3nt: TGTGCCAGCAGCTTATATCAGGGCACTGAAGCTTTCTTT

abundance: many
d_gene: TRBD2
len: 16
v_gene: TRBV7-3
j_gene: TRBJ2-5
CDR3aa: CASSEGSGGSRETQYF
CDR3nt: TGTGCCAGCAGCGAAGGTAGCGGGGGGTCCAGAGAGACCCAGTACTTC

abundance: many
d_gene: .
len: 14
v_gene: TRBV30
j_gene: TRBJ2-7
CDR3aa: CAWSTVGTKTEQYF
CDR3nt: TGTGCCTGGAGTACCGTAGGCACCAAGACCGAGCAGTACTTC

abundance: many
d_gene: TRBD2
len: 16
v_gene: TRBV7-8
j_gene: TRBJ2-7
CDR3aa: CASSLGRLAGFYEQYF
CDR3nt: TGTGCCAGCAGCTTAGGGAGACTAGCGGGGTTCTACGAGCAGTACTTC

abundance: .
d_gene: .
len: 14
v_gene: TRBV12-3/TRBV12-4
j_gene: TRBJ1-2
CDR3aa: CASSFWLVGDAYTF
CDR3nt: TGTGCCAGCAGTTTTTGGCTGGTTGGTGATGCCTACACCTTC

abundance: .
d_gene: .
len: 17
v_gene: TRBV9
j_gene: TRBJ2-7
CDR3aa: CASSVADTAIFSYEQYF
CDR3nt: TGTGCCAGCAGCGTAGCAGACACTGCAATTTTTTCCTACGAGCAGTACTTC

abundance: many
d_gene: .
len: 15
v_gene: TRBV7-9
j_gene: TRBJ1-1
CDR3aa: CASSLEAGWYTEAFF
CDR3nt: TGTGCCAGCAGCTTAGAGGCAGGGTGGTACACTGAAGCTTTCTTT

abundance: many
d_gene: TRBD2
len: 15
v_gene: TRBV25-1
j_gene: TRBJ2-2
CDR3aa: CASSDSGRDTGELFF
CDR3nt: TGTGCCAGCAGTGATAGCGGGAGGGACACCGGGGAGCTGTTTTTT

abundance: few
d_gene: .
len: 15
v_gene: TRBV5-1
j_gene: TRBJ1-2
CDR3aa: CASSPGTEGPYGYTF
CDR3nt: TGCGCCAGCAGCCCAGGGACCGAGGGGCCCTATGGCTACACCTTC

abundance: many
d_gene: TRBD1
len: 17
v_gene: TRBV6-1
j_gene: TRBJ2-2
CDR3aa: CASSEDPTGTNTGELFF
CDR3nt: TGTGCCAGCAGTGAAGACCCGACAGGGACGAACACCGGGGAGCTGTTTTTT

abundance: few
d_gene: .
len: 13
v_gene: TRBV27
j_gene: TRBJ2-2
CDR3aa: CASSFIGSGELFF
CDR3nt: TGTGCCAGCAGTTTTATAGGCTCCGGGGAGCTGTTTTTT

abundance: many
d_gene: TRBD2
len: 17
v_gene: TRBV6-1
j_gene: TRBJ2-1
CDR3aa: CASTPWRGASSYNEQFF
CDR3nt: TGTGCCAGCACCCCGTGGCGGGGGGCCAGCTCCTACAATGAGCAGTTCTTC

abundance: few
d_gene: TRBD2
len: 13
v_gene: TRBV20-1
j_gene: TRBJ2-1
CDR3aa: CSAEGLAGGEQFF
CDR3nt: TGCAGTGCTGAAGGACTAGCGGGTGGGGAGCAGTTCTTC

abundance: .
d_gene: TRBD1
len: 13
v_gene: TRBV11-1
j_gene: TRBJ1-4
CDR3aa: CASSGDRDEKLFF
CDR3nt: TGTGCCAGCAGCGGGGACAGGGATGAAAAACTGTTTTTT

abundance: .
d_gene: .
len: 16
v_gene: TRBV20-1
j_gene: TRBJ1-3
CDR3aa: CSGVEFQGASGNTIYF
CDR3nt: TGCAGTGGGGTAGAGTTTCAGGGAGCCTCTGGAAACACCATATATTTT

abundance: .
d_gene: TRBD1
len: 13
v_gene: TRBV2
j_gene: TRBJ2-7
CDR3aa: CASSATGRYEQYF
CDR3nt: TGTGCCAGCAGTGCGACAGGGCGATACGAGCAGTACTTC

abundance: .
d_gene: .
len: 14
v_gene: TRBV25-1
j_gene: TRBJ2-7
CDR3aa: CASLAGGGADEQYF
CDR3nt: TGTGCCAGCCTGGCCGGTGGGGGGGCCGACGAGCAGTACTTC